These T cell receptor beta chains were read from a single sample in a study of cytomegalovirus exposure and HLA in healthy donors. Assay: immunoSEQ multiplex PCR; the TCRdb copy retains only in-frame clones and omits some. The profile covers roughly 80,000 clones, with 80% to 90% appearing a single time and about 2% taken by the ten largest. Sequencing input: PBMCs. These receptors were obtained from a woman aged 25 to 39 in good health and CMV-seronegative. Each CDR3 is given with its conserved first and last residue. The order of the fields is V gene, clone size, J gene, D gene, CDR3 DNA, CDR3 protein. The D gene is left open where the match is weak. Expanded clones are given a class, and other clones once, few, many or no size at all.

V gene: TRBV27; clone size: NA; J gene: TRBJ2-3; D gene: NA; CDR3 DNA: TGTGCCAGCAGAATCCAGTTCACAGATACGCAGTATTTT; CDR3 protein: CASRIQFTDTQYF
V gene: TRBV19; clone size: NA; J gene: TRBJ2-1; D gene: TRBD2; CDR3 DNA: TGTGCCAGTAGTAACCCGGGACTAGCGGACAATGAGCAGTTCTTC; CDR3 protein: CASSNPGLADNEQFF
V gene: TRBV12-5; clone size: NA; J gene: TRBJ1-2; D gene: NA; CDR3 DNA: TGTGCTAGTGGTTTCTCCGGGAATGGCTACACCTTC; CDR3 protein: CASGFSGNGYTF
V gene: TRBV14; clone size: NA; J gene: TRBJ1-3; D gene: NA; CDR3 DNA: TGTGCCAGCAGCCACCTACAGGGATCCTCTGGAAACACCATATATTTT; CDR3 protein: CASSHLQGSSGNTIYF
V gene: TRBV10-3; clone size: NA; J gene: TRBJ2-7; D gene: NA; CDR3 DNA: TGTGCCATCAGTGTAAGAGATCCTTCCTACGAGCAGTACTTC; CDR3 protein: CAISVRDPSYEQYF
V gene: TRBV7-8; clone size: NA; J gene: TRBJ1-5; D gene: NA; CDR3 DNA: TGTGCCAGCAGCCTACCGGGACATGGAAATCAGCCCCAGCATTTT; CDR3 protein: CASSLPGHGNQPQHF
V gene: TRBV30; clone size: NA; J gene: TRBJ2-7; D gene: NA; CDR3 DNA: TGTGCCTGGAAGCGGAGTAATTACGAGCAGTACTTC; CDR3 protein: CAWKRSNYEQYF
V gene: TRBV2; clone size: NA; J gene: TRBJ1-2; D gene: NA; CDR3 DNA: TGTGCCAGCACAATTGGCTACACCTTC; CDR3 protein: CASTIGYTF
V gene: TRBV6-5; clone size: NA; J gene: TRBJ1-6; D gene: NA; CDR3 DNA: TGTGCCAGCAGTCTTGGACTGTCCGGTAATTCACCCCTCCACTTT; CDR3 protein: CASSLGLSGNSPLHF
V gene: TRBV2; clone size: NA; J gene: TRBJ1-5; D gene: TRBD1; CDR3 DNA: TGTGCCAGCAGTGAAGCGGACAGGAGGGGGGCCCAGCATTTT; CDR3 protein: CASSEADRRGAQHF
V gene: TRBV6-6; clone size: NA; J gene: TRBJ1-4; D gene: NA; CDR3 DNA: TGTGCCAGCAGTTACTCCCAGGGTACGGAAAAACTGTTTTTT; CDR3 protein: CASSYSQGTEKLFF
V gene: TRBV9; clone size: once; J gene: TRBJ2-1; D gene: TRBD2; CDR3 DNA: TGTGCCAGCAGCGTAGCTGGGCTAGCGGGAGCCTATGAGCAGTTCTTC; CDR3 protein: CASSVAGLAGAYEQFF
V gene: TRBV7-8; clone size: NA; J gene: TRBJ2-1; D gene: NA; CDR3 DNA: TGTGCCAGCAGCTTAGCACCCGGCAATGAGCAGTTCTTC; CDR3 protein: CASSLAPGNEQFF
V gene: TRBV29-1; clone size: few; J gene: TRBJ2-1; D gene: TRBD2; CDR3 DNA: TGCAGCGTTACTCTTCGGGAGGGCCCCTACAATGAGCAGTTCTTC; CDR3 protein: CSVTLREGPYNEQFF
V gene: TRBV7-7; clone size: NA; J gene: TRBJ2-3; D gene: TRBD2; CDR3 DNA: TGTGCTAGCAGCTCACGGGAGGGCCCCACAGATACGCAGTATTTT; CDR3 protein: CASSSREGPTDTQYF
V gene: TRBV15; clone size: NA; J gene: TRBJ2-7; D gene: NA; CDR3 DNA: TGTGCCACCAGCAAGTCGGGGTTCCACGAGCAGTACTTC; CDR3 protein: CATSKSGFHEQYF
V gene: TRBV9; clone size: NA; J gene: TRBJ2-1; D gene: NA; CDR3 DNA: TGTGCCAGCAGTCACCACGCGGGAACGGTCGACAATGAGCAGTTCTTC; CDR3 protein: CASSHHAGTVDNEQFF
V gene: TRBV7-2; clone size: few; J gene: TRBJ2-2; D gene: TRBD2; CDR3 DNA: TGTGCCAGCAGCCCTACTAGCGCGAACACCGGGGAGCTGTTTTTT; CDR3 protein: CASSPTSANTGELFF
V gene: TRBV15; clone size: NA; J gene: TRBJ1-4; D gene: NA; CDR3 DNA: TGTGCCACCAGCAGAGTAGGGAGGGTTGGAAGTGAAAAACTGTTTTTT; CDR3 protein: CATSRVGRVGSEKLFF
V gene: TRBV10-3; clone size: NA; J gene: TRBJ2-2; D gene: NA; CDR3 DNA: TGTGCCACCCAGGGGAGTCGGAACACCGGGGAGCTGTTTTTT; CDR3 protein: CATQGSRNTGELFF
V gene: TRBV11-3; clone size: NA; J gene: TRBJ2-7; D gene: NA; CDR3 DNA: TGTGCCAGCAGCCTAGGCGGGCTCTCGGGCTACGAGCAGTACTTC; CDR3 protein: CASSLGGLSGYEQYF
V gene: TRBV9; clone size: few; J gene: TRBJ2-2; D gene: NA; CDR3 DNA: TGTGCCAGCAGCCAGGGGAGTGACACCGGGGAGCTGTTTTTT; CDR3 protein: CASSQGSDTGELFF
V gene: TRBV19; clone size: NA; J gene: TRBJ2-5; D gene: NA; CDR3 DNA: TGTGCCAGTAGTACAGGGGAAGAGACCCAGTACTTC; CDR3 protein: CASSTGEETQYF